Listed below are T cell receptor beta chains from one sample, sequenced in a study of identical twins. One entry per CDR3 protein, called by TCRdb with MiXCR from the 5' RACE reads. The sample lists roughly 690,000 distinct CDR3 sequences, 21% seen once, with over 4% in the top ten. The data also belong to a second study, concerning T cells expressing NK-cell markers.

The specimen was PBMCs. Receptors were obtained from a young woman in good health. CDR3s include the opening cysteine and the closing phenylalanine or tryptophan. Fields, in order: D gene, V gene, clone size, J gene, CDR3 DNA, CDR3 protein. A D gene is named only where the DNA matches it firmly. Only some rows state a clone size, as once, few, many or a class for expanded clones.

>NA|TRBV2|NA|TRBJ2-3
TGTGCCAGCACTGCTCCTTCAGGAGGCGAAGGGCGGCCCATTCAAAGGGATACGCAGTATTTT
CASTAPSGGEGRPIQRDTQYF
>NA|TRBV15|NA|TRBJ2-7
TGTGCCACCAGCAGGGGCCGAGTGCTCGAGCAGTACTTC
CATSRGRVLEQYF
>NA|TRBV5-1|many|TRBJ1-4
TGCGCCAGCAGCCGACAGACAGGAACTAATGAAAAACTGTTTTTT
CASSRQTGTNEKLFF
>NA|TRBV29-1|many|TRBJ2-7
TGCAGCGTTGAAGAGGTGGGCGAGCAGTACTTC
CSVEEVGEQYF
>NA|TRBV12-3/TRBV12-4|many|TRBJ2-1
TGTGCCAGCAGTTTAGGGCTTCTAGCCAATGAGCAGTTCTTC
CASSLGLLANEQFF
>NA|TRBV4-2|few|TRBJ2-1
TGTGCCAGCAGCCAATTACCGGGGGATTACAATGAGCAGTTCTTC
CASSQLPGDYNEQFF
>NA|TRBV24-1|NA|TRBJ2-3
TGTGCCACCAGTGCTAGTGATACGCAGTATTTT
CATSASDTQYF
>NA|TRBV6-5|few|TRBJ2-1
TGTGCCAGCAGTTTTCGAAGGGTCGCCAATGAGCAGTTCTTC
CASSFRRVANEQFF
>TRBD2|TRBV29-1|NA|TRBJ2-3
TGCAGCGTTTGGCTAGCGGGGTCCGTAGATACGCAGTATTTT
CSVWLAGSVDTQYF
>NA|TRBV30|NA|TRBJ2-2
TGTGCCTGGAAGGTCAGGGTTGACGGGGAGCTGTTTTTT
CAWKVRVDGELFF
>TRBD1|TRBV20-1|NA|TRBJ2-7
TGCAGTGCTAGTAGGAACAGGGGACCCTTATACGAGCAGTACTTC
CSASRNRGPLYEQYF
>NA|TRBV6-2/TRBV6-3|NA|TRBJ2-1
TGTGCCAGCAGTTTTCTCTCTAGTATGGGGAAAAATGAGCAGTTCTTC
CASSFLSSMGKNEQFF
>NA|TRBV6-4|NA|TRBJ2-3
TGTGCCAGCAGTGACTCAGGCGGGGCACGGGATACGCAGTATTTT
CASSDSGGARDTQYF
>NA|TRBV3-1|NA|TRBJ2-1
TGTGCCAGCAGCCACATGGGGTACAATGAGCAGTTCTTC
CASSHMGYNEQFF
>NA|TRBV12-3/TRBV12-4|NA|TRBJ2-5
TGTGCCAGCAGTTCTCAGGACTTGGGGGAGACCCAGTACTTC
CASSSQDLGETQYF
>NA|TRBV4-1|few|TRBJ2-1
TGCGCCAGCAGCCAAGATCTGAGGTCCCGTGACAATGAGCAGTTCTTC
CASSQDLRSRDNEQFF
>NA|TRBV20-1|many|TRBJ2-1
TGCAGTGCTTCATGGCGGGAAGGTTACAATGAGCAGTTCTTC
CSASWREGYNEQFF
>NA|TRBV12-3/TRBV12-4|few|TRBJ2-3
TGTGCCAGCAGTTTCAGGGATGGGGATACGCAGTATTTT
CASSFRDGDTQYF
>TRBD2|TRBV7-6|few|TRBJ2-5
TGTGCCAGCAGCCCGACCAGCGGGGTGGTAGAGACCCAGTACTTC
CASSPTSGVVETQYF
>NA|TRBV7-2|NA|TRBJ2-7
TGTGCCAGCAGCTTAAGACTACGAATACAAGGCTGGGAGCAGTACTTC
CASSLRLRIQGWEQYF
>NA|TRBV6-1|few|TRBJ2-5
TGTGCCAGCAGTGAAGCGGGCGGGACCCAAGAGACCCAGTACTTC
CASSEAGGTQETQYF
>NA|TRBV20-1|many|TRBJ2-5
TGCAGTGCGGCGCGGAAGACCCAGTACTTC
CSAARKTQYF
>NA|TRBV6-5|many|TRBJ2-7
TGTGCCAGCAGTTACCGACACCTCTACGAGCAGTACTTC
CASSYRHLYEQYF
>TRBD2|TRBV29-1|NA|TRBJ2-3
TGCAGCGTTGAACTAGCGGGAGAAACAGATACGCAGTATTTT
CSVELAGETDTQYF
>TRBD2|TRBV9|NA|TRBJ2-7
TGTGCCAGCAGCGGACCTAGCGGGGGTCCCTACGAGCAGTACTTC
CASSGPSGGPYEQYF
>TRBD1|TRBV5-6|NA|TRBJ2-7
TGTGCCAGCAGCTCGGACAGGGGGTCTCGCTACGAGCAGTACTTC
CASSSDRGSRYEQYF
>NA|TRBV5-1|few|TRBJ2-1
TGCGCCAGCAGTATACAGCCAGGTGCCCCTGAGCAGTTCTTC
CASSIQPGAPEQFF
>NA|TRBV5-1|many|TRBJ1-3
TGCGCCAGCAGCTTGACGGGGGGTTTGGACACCATATATTTT
CASSLTGGLDTIYF
>NA|TRBV6-5|few|TRBJ1-2
TGTGCCAGCAGTTACCAGGGCCCCTATGGCTACACCTTC
CASSYQGPYGYTF
>NA|TRBV6-5|NA|TRBJ1-1
TGTGCCAGCAGTTTACGACACGAAAAGAACACTGAAGCTTTCTTT
CASSLRHEKNTEAFF
>TRBD2|TRBV7-9|NA|TRBJ2-7
TGTGCCAGCAGCACGTTTAGCGGGAGCGCCTACGAGCAGTACTTC
CASSTFSGSAYEQYF
>NA|TRBV25-1|few|TRBJ2-7
TGTGCCAGCAGTGCAGGAAGAGAGCAGTACTTC
CASSAGREQYF
>NA|TRBV12-3/TRBV12-4|few|TRBJ2-5
TGTGCCAGTGGCGTAGCAGAGACCCAGTACTTC
CASGVAETQYF
>TRBD1|TRBV12-3/TRBV12-4|NA|TRBJ1-5
TGTGCCAGCAGACGGACAGGGTTGGGGAATCAGCCCCAGCATTTT
CASRRTGLGNQPQHF
>TRBD2|TRBV30|NA|TRBJ2-1
TGTGCCTGGAGTGTTTCCAGCGGGAGGGCCCTCCGCAATGAGCAGTTCTTC
CAWSVSSGRALRNEQFF
>TRBD1|TRBV11-3|many|TRBJ2-1
TGTGCCAGCAGCTCCGGACAGGGTACCTACAATGAGCAGTTCTTC
CASSSGQGTYNEQFF
>NA|TRBV20-1|NA|TRBJ2-5
TGCAGTGCGGGAAAGGGAGAGACCCAGTACTTC
CSAGKGETQYF
>NA|TRBV9|few|TRBJ2-5
TGTGCCAGCAGCGTAGGACGGTGGGAAGAGACCCAGTACTTC
CASSVGRWEETQYF
>TRBD1|TRBV11-3|NA|TRBJ1-5
TGTGCCAGCAGCCCCCAGGGGACAGGGGGTGAGCCCCAGCATTTT
CASSPQGTGGEPQHF
>TRBD1|TRBV20-1|many|TRBJ1-6
TGCAGTGCTAGACAGGGGGCTTCACCCCTCCACTTT
CSARQGASPLHF
>NA|TRBV20-1|NA|TRBJ1-5
TGCAGTGCTCGCCCGAAGGGGGTTAATCAGCCCCAGCATTTT
CSARPKGVNQPQHF
>TRBD1|TRBV10-3|few|TRBJ1-1
TGTGCCATCAGTCCAGGAGACAGGGGATTTAACACTGAAGCTTTCTTT
CAISPGDRGFNTEAFF
>NA|TRBV28|NA|TRBJ2-1
TGTGCCAGCAGGGGGGGCGCTGGGGAAAATGAGCAGTTCTTC
CASRGGAGENEQFF
>TRBD2|TRBV4-3|many|TRBJ2-3
TGCGCCAGCAGCCACCGGGAGGGCACAGATACGCAGTATTTT
CASSHREGTDTQYF
>TRBD2|TRBV12-3/TRBV12-4|many|TRBJ2-5
TGTGCCAGCACTACCGGGACTAGCGGAGGAGAGACCCAGTACTTC
CASTTGTSGGETQYF
>NA|TRBV6-6|few|TRBJ2-7
TGTGCCAGCAGTTACGGTGCGGTCGAGCAGTACTTC
CASSYGAVEQYF
>NA|TRBV7-2|NA|TRBJ2-2
TGTGCCAGCAGCTTAGTCGGAGGAAACACCGGGGAGCTGTTTTTT
CASSLVGGNTGELFF
>TRBD2|TRBV20-1|NA|TRBJ2-1
TGCAGTGCTGTCATAGCGGGGGTCTACAATGAGCAGTTCTTC
CSAVIAGVYNEQFF
>NA|TRBV20-1|many|TRBJ2-5
TGCAGTGCTAGGACTAGAACCCACCAAGAGACCCAGTACTTC
CSARTRTHQETQYF
>TRBD1|TRBV4-3|few|TRBJ1-1
TGCGCCAGCAGCCAGATCCTCGGCAGGGGGGCTGAAGCTTTCTTT
CASSQILGRGAEAFF